This passage covers 5 T cell receptor beta chains from one sample sequenced in a study of CD8+CD57+ T cells in acquired aplastic anemia. For sequencing, patients were chosen who had shown expansion of CD8+CD57+ cells by flow cytometry. Profiling of TCR beta VDJ combinations and CDR3 sequences used genomic DNA as template. TCRdb reprocessed the reads with MiXCR, giving one entry per CDR3 protein. The table shows 100,000 to 150,000 distinct CDR3 sequences, with almost 40% occurring only once. The specimen sequenced was sorted CD4+, CD8+, or CD8+CD57+ T cells (not recorded which) from PBMCs. These receptors were taken from a human donor with aplastic anemia.

The table lists this clonotype with many counts. This chain links TRBV12-3 or TRBV12-4 with TRBJ1-5, with TRBD1 identical over 10 bases. The CDR3 spans 17 residues. Trimming at V came to 5 bases and at J to 9 bases, leaving 16 bases not matched to a gene. The CDR3 reads CASSQDPGTGVETPQHF. The CDR3 DNA sequence: TGTGCCAGCAGTCAAGACCCCGGGACAGGGGTAGAGACGCCCCAGCATTTT.

In this sample, this clonotype turned up many times. The genes are TRBV16 and TRBJ2-7; D is possibly TRBD1 (6 bases). The CDR3 totals 15 residues. Trimming cost V 1 base and J 0 bases, with 10 bases left between them. Germline V gene sequence: CDR1 KGHSY, CDR2 FQNENV. The DNA of the CDR3 is TGTGCCAGCAGCCAATTCAGGGGCCTCTCCTACGAGCAGTACTTC. Translated, it gives CASSQFRGLSYEQYF. Full variable domain (outside the CDR3, taken from reference TRBV16 and TRBJ2-7): GEEVAQTPKHLVRGEGQKAKLYCAPIKGHSYVFWYQQVLKNEFKFLISFQNENVFDETGMPKERFSAKCLPNSPCSLEIQATKLEDSAVYFCASSQFRGLSYEQYFGPGTRLTVT.

This clonotype has a count of ten or more. A much more abundant neighbour one base away suggests this may be a read error. The chain's CDR3 is CASSLVTGDSGANVLTF. The CDR3 DNA reads TGTGCCAGCAGTCTAGTTACAGGAGACTCTGGGGCCAACGTCCTGACTTTC. The rearrangement links TRBV25-1 to TRBJ2-6; tentatively, D is TRBD1 (5 bases). CDR1 is MGHDK, CDR2 SYGVNS, per germline. The CDR3 contains 17 residues. V dropped 5 bases and J dropped 0 bases, with 14 bases sitting between them.

This chain connects TRBV7-9 to TRBJ2-1; D ambiguous. The CDR3 sequence is 13 residues long. V shed 1 base and J shed 7 bases, with 8 bases lying between them. Per the germline V gene, CDR1 is SEHNR and CDR2 is FQNEAQ (reference sequence). As DNA, the CDR3 is TGTGCCAGCAGCTTAGAGTCCGGGAATGAGCAGTTCTTC. This encodes CASSLESGNEQFF.

This clonotype was counted between two and nine times. This sequence joins TRBV7-9 and TRBJ1-6; D is unclear. Germline assignment: CDR1 SEHNR and CDR2 FQNEAQ (reference sequence). The V end lost 3 bases, the J end lost 4 bases, and 10 bases lay between the germline ends. The CDR3 runs to 15 residues. In DNA, the CDR3 is TGTGCCAGCAGCTTTTACCTCCAGTATAATTCACCCCTCCACTTT. Translation: CASSFYLQYNSPLHF.